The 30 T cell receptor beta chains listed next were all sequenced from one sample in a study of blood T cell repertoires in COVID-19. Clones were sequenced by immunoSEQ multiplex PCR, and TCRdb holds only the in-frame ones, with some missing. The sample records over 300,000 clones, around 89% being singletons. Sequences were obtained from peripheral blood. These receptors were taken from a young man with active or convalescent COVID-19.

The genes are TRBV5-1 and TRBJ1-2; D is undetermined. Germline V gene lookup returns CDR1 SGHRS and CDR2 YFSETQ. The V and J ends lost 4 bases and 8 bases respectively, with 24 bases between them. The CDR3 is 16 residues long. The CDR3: CASSPGVDAPHMGYTF. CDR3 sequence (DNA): TGCGCCAGCAGCCCCGGGGTGGACGCCCCCCACATGGGCTACACCTTC.

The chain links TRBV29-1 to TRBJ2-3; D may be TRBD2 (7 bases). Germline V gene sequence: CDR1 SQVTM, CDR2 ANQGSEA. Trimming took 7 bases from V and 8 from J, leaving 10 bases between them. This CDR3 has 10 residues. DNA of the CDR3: TGCAGCGGAAGGGGGGGTACGCAGTATTTT. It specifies CSGRGGTQYF.

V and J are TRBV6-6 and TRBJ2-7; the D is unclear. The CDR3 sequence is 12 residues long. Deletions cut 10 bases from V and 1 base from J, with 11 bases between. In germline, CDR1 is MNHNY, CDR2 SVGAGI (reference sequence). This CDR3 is CATGGDSYEQYF. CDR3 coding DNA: TGTGCCACCGGTGGAGATTCCTACGAGCAGTACTTC.

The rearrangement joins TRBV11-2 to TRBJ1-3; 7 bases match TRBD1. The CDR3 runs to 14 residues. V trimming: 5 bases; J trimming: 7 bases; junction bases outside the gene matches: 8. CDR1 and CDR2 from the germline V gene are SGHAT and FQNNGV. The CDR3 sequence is CASSLSTGINTIYF. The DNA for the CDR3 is TGTGCCAGCAGCCTATCGACAGGGATTAACACCATATATTTT.

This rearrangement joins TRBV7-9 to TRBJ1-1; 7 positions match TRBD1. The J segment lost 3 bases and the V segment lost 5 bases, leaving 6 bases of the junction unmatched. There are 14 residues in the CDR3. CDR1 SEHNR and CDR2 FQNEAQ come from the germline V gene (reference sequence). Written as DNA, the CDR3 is TGTGCCAGCAGCAACAGACAGGGCCACACTGAAGCTTTCTTT. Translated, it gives CASSNRQGHTEAFF. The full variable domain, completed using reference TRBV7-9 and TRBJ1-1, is DTGVSQNPRHKITKRGQNVTFRCDPISEHNRLYWYRQTLGQGPEFLTYFQNEAQLEKSRLLSDRFSAERPKGSFSTLEIQRTEQGDSAMYLCASSNRQGHTEAFFGQGTRLTVV.

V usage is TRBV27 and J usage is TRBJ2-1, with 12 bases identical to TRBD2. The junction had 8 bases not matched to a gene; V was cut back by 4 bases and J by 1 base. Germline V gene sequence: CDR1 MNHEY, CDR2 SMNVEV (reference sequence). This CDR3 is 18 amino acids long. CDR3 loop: CASSSGLAGRASYNEQFF. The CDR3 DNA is TGTGCCAGCAGTTCCGGACTAGCGGGAAGGGCTTCCTACAATGAGCAGTTCTTC.

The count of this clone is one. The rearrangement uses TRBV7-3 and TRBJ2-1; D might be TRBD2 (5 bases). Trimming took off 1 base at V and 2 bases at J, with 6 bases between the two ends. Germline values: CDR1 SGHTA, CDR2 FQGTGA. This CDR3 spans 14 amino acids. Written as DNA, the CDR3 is TGTGCCAGCAGCTTAAACGGGGCCTACAATGAGCAGTTCTTC. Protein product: CASSLNGAYNEQFF.

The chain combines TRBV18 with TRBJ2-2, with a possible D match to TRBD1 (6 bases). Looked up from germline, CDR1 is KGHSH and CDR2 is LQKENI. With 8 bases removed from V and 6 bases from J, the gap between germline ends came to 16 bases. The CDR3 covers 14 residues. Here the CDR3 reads CASRTGTRSGELFF. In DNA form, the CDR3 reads TGTGCCAGCCGGACCGGGACACGCTCCGGGGAGCTGTTTTTT.

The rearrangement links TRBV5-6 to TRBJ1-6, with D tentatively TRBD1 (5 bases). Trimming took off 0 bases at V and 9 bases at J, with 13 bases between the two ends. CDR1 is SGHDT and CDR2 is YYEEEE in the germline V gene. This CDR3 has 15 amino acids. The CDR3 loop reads CASSLGRGGASPLHF. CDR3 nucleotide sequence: TGTGCCAGCAGCTTGGGGAGGGGAGGCGCTTCACCCCTCCACTTT.

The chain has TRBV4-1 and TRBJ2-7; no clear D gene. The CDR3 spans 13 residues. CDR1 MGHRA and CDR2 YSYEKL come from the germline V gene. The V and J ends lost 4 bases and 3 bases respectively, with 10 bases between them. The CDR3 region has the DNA TGCGCCAGCAGCCCGAATTACAGCTACGAGCAGTACTTC. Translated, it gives CASSPNYSYEQYF.

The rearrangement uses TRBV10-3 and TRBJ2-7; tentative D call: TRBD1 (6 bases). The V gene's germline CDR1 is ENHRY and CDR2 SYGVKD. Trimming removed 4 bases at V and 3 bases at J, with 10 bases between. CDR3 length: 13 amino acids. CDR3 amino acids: CAISAPDSYEQYF. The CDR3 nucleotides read TGTGCCATCAGTGCCCCGGACAGCTACGAGCAGTACTTC.

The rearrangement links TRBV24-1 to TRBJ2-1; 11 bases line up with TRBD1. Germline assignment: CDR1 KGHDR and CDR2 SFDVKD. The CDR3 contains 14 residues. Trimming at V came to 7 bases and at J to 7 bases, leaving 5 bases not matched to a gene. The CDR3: CATRGQGVVNEQFF. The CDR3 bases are TGTGCCACCAGGGGACAGGGGGTAGTAAATGAGCAGTTCTTC.

In DNA form, the CDR3 reads TGCGCCAGCTCCGGGACAGCGAACACCGGGGAGCTGTTTTTT. Protein: CASSGTANTGELFF. The chain couples TRBV5-1 to TRBJ2-2; 7 nucleotides align to TRBD1. The CDR3 sequence is 14 residues long. Germline CDR1 and CDR2: SGHRS and YFSETQ. J was trimmed by 0 bases and V by 7 bases; bases with no gene match: 3.

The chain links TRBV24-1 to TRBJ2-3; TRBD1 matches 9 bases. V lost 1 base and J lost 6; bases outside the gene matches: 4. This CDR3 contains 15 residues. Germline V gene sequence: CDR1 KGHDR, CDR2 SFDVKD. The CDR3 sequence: CATSDFGTGYDTQYF. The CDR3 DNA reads TGTGCCACCAGTGATTTCGGGACAGGGTATGATACGCAGTATTTT.

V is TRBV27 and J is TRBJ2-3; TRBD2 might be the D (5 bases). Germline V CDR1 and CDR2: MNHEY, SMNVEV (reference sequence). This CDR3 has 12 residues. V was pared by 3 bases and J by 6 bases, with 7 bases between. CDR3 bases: TGTGCCAGCAGTTTCCCGGGGGATACGCAGTATTTT. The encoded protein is CASSFPGDTQYF.

The DNA of the CDR3 is TGTGCCAGCAGTTTAAGGCAGGTTAATGAGCAGTTCTTC. It encodes CASSLRQVNEQFF. The V call is TRBV12-3 or TRBV12-4, the J call TRBJ2-1, with D hard to call. The CDR3 is 13 residues long. Between the trimmed V and J ends, which lost 2 bases and 7 bases, there was a span of 9 bases.

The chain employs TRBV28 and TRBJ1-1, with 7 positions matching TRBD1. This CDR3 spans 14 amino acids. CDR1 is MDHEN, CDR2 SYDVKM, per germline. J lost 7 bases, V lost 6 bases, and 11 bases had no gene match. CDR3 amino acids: CASREPTDRLEAFF. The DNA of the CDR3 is TGTGCCAGCAGGGAACCCACGGACAGGCTTGAAGCTTTCTTT.

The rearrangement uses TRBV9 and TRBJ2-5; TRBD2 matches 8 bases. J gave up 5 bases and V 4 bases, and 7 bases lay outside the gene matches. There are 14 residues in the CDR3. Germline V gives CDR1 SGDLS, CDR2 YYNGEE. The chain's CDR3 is CASSRPGRGETQYF. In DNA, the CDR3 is TGTGCCAGCAGCCGCCCCGGGAGGGGCGAGACCCAGTACTTC.

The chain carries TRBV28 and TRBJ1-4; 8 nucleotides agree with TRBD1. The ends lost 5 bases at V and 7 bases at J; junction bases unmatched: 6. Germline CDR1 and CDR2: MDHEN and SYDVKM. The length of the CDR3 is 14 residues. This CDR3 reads CASSVRGLVEKLFF. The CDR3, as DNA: TGTGCCAGCAGTGTCAGGGGGCTCGTTGAAAAACTGTTTTTT.

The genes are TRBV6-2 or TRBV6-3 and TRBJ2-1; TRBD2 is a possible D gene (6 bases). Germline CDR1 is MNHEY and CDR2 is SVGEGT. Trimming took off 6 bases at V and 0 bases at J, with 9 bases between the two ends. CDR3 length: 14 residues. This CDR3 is CASSLADSYNEQFF. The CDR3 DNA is TGTGCCAGCAGCTTAGCGGACTCCTACAATGAGCAGTTCTTC.

DNA for the CDR3: TGTGCCAGCAGTTACTCGAATAGCGGGACGGGAGAGACCCAGTACTTC. Its protein product is CASSYSNSGTGETQYF. The chain joins TRBV6-5 to TRBJ2-5, with 8 bases fitting TRBD2. V gave up 0 bases and J gave up 4 bases; unmatched junction bases: 7. The CDR3 is made up of 16 amino acids. Germline-derived CDR1 and CDR2 are MNHEY and SVGAGI.

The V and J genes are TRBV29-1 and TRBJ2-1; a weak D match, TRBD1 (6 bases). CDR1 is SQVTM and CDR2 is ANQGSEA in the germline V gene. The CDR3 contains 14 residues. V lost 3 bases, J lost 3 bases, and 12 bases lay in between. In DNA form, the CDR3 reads TGCAGCGTTGAGAACAGGGACGACTACAATGAGCAGTTCTTC. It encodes CSVENRDDYNEQFF.

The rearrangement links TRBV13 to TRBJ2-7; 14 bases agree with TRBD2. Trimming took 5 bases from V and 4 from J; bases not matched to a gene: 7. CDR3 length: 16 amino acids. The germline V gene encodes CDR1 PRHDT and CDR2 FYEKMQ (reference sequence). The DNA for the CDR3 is TGTGCCAGCAGCGCCGGACTAGCGGGAGGAATATACGAGCAGTACTTC. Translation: CASSAGLAGGIYEQYF.

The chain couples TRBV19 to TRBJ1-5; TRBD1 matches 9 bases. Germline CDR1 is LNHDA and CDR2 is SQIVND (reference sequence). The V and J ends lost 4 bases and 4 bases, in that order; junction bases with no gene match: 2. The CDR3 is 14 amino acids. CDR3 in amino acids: CASSKGQGNQPQHF. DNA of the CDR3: TGTGCCAGTAGTAAGGGACAGGGTAATCAGCCCCAGCATTTT.

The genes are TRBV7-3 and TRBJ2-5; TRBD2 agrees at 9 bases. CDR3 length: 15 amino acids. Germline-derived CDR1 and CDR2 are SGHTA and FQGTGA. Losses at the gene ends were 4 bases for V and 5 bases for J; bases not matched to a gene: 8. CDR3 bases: TGTGCCAGCAGCTCTTTAGCGGGGGCTCGGGAGACCCAGTACTTC. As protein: CASSSLAGARETQYF. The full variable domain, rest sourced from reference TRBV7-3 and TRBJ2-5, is GAGVSQTPSNKVTEKGKYVELRCDPISGHTALYWYRQSLGQGPEFLIYFQGTGAADDSGLPNDRFFAVRPEGSVSTLKIQRTERGDSAVYLCASSSLAGARETQYFGPGTRLLVL.

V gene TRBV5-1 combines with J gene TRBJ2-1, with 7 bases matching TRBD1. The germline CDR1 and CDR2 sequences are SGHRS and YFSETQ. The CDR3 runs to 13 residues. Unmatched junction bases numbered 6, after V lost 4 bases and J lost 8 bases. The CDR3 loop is CASSRKTGDEQFF. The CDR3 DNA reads TGCGCCAGCAGCCGAAAAACAGGGGATGAGCAGTTCTTC.

CDR3 in DNA: TGTGCCACCGGAAGTCAGGGGACCACCGGGGAGCTGTTTTTT. Protein product: CATGSQGTTGELFF. The gene calls are TRBV6-5 and TRBJ2-2, with D possibly being TRBD1 (6 bases). The V end was cut by 10 bases, the J end by 4 bases, with 16 bases between. The length of the CDR3 is 14 residues. Germline V gene sequence: CDR1 MNHEY, CDR2 SVGAGI.

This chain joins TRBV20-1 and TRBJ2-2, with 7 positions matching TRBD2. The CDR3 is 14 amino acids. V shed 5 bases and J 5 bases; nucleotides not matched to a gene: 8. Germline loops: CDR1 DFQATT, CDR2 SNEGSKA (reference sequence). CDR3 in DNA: TGCAGTGCTGGTGGGAGGGCCCTTACCGGGGAGCTGTTTTTT. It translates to CSAGGRALTGELFF.

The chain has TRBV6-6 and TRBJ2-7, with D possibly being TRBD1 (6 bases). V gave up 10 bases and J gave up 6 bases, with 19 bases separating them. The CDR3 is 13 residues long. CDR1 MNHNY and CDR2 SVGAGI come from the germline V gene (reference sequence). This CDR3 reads CATSEDRVLEQYF. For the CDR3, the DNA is TGTGCCACGTCCGAGGACAGAGTCCTCGAGCAGTACTTC.

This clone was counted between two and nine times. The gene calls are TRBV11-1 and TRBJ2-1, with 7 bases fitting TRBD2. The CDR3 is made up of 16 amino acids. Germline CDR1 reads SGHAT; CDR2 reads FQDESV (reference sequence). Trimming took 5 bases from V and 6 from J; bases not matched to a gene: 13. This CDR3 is CASSIPLAPRVNEQFF. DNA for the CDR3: TGTGCCAGCAGCATACCACTAGCGCCGAGGGTCAATGAGCAGTTCTTC. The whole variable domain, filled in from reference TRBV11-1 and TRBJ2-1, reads EAEVAQSPRYKITEKSQAVAFWCDPISGHATLYWYRQILGQGPELLVQFQDESVVDDSQLPKDRFSAERLKGVDSTLKIQPAELGDSAMYLCASSIPLAPRVNEQFFGPGTRLTVL.